Following are 21 T cell receptor beta chains from one sample sequenced in a study of blood T cells in healthy people across ages. A second roughly 6 to 11 cycle PCR used barcoded and J-beta primers. MiXCR, applied by TCRdb to the 5' RACE reads, yields one record per CDR3 protein. The top ten hold about 3.3% of the sample, which has fewer than 650,000 distinct CDR3 sequences, over 25% seen once. This sample was also put to use in a study of T cells of mothers and their children.

Sequencing was carried out using blood. These receptors were collected from a boy younger than 10 in good health.

This chain links TRBV3-1 with TRBJ2-1; TRBD2 matches 16 bases. The CDR3 spans 17 residues. Germline values: CDR1 LGHDT, CDR2 YNNKEL (reference sequence). Unmatched junction bases numbered 6, after V lost 3 bases and J lost 7 bases. CDR3 protein: CASSQGTSGRARNEQFF. CDR3 in DNA: TGTGCCAGCAGCCAGGGGACTAGCGGGAGGGCTAGGAATGAGCAGTTCTTC.

This CDR3 reads CASSNGWDQPQHF. CDR3 nucleotides: TGTGCCAGCAGTAACGGATGGGATCAGCCCCAGCATTTT. J is TRBJ1-5 and V is TRBV6-1; no clear D. The CDR3 loop spans 13 amino acids. Germline CDR1 MNHNS, CDR2 SASEGT. Trimming stripped 5 bases from V and 5 bases from J, with 10 bases between.

This clonotype was seen many times. V gene TRBV7-3 combines with J gene TRBJ2-2; unclear D gene. Germline CDR1 is SGHTA and CDR2 is FQGTGA. The CDR3 loop spans 14 amino acids. Deletions cut 2 bases from V and 0 bases from J, with 4 bases between. CDR3 DNA: TGTGCCAGCAGCTTAGGAACGAACACCGGGGAGCTGTTTTTT. Translation: CASSLGTNTGELFF.

This clonotype showed up just a few times. This chain uses TRBV29-1 with TRBJ2-7; unclear D gene. Trimming left V 7 bases short and J 3 bases short, with 19 bases between. The CDR3 has 14 residues. Per germline, CDR1 SQVTM and CDR2 ANQGSEA. For the CDR3, the DNA is TGCAGCGCCTTAGTACCGGGCCCTAACTACGAGCAGTACTTC. Residues: CSALVPGPNYEQYF.

The CDR3 loop is CASSFGAGRADTQYF. The CDR3 DNA sequence: TGCGCCAGCAGCTTCGGGGCGGGACGGGCAGATACGCAGTATTTT. V usage is TRBV5-1 and J usage is TRBJ2-3, with a possible D match to TRBD2 (6 bases). This CDR3 region has 15 residues. V was trimmed by 2 bases and J by 4 bases, leaving 14 bases between them. Germline CDR1 reads SGHRS; CDR2 reads YFSETQ.

The chain links TRBV6-5 to TRBJ1-2; weak D call: TRBD1 (5 bases). Trimming stripped 4 bases from V and 5 bases from J, with 14 bases between. Germline V gene lookup returns CDR1 MNHEY and CDR2 SVGAGI. The CDR3 is made up of 14 amino acids. The CDR3 region has the DNA TGTGCCAGCAGTTCAAACCAGGGAAATTATGGCTACACCTTC. It codes for CASSSNQGNYGYTF.

The chain joins TRBV11-2 to TRBJ2-2; 12 bases line up with TRBD2. CDR1 is SGHAT and CDR2 is FQNNGV in the germline V gene. This CDR3 is 17 amino acids long. The V and J ends lost 3 bases and 6 bases, in that order; junction bases with no gene match: 8. The CDR3 DNA reads TGTGCCAGCAGCTTCGGAAGACTAGCGGGAGATTCCGGGGAGCTGTTTTTT. Protein product: CASSFGRLAGDSGELFF.

This clonotype showed up just a few times. The chain has TRBV10-3 and TRBJ2-7, with TRBD2 as a possible D gene (6 bases). The V and J ends lost 8 bases and 1 base respectively, with 12 bases between them. Germline V lookup: CDR1 ENHRY, CDR2 SYGVKD. This CDR3 has 13 amino acids. The CDR3 region is CAIATAGSYEQYF. DNA for the CDR3: TGTGCCATCGCGACAGCGGGTTCCTACGAGCAGTACTTC.

The chain is built from TRBV29-1 and TRBJ1-1, with D possibly being TRBD1 (5 bases). CDR1 SQVTM and CDR2 ANQGSEA come from the germline V gene. The CDR3 has 11 amino acids. V lost 3 bases, J lost 3 bases, and 5 bases lay in between. The DNA for the CDR3 is TGCAGCGTTGACAGGGACACTGAAGCTTTCTTT. Translation gives CSVDRDTEAFF.

This chain connects TRBV12-3 or TRBV12-4 to TRBJ2-3; a weak D match, TRBD2 (6 bases). The CDR3 contains 15 residues. V lost 4 bases and J 2 bases, leaving 13 bases between the germline ends. The CDR3 spells CASSSAGTDTDTQYF. For the CDR3, the DNA is TGTGCCAGCAGTTCGGCGGGGACCGACACAGATACGCAGTATTTT.

V gene TRBV10-3 combines with J gene TRBJ2-5; TRBD1 aligns across 10 bases. Germline V gene lookup returns CDR1 ENHRY and CDR2 SYGVKD. The J segment lost 2 bases and the V segment lost 0 bases, leaving 3 bases of the junction unmatched. This CDR3 contains 16 residues. CDR3 protein: CAISESRQGAQETQYF. CDR3 DNA: TGTGCCATCAGTGAGTCGAGACAGGGGGCTCAAGAGACCCAGTACTTC.

The chain recombines TRBV9 with TRBJ2-1; D not resolved. CDR3 size: 14 residues. V was clipped by 0 bases and J by 8 bases, with 12 bases between them. Looked up from germline, CDR1 is SGDLS and CDR2 is YYNGEE. The CDR3 DNA reads as TGTGCCAGCAGCGTAGGAGCTGGTGCCGATGAGCAGTTCTTC. It yields the protein CASSVGAGADEQFF.

This clonotype occurred many times. This sequence joins TRBV12-5 and TRBJ2-4; D may be TRBD2 (6 bases). Per the germline V gene, CDR1 is LGHNT and CDR2 is FRNRAP. The CDR3 runs 13 residues. The ends were cut back, 7 bases at V and 8 bases at J, with 15 bases in the middle. CDR3 in DNA: TGTGCTAGTGCCCCTACCCGGGAGCACATTCAGTACTTC. The encoded protein is CASAPTREHIQYF. The variable domain in full, with the rest retrieved from reference TRBV12-5 and TRBJ2-4, is DARVTQTPRHKVTEMGQEVTMRCQPILGHNTVFWYRQTMMQGLELLAYFRNRAPLDDSGMPKDRFSAEMPDATLATLKIQPSEPRDSAVYFCASAPTREHIQYFGAGTRLSVL.

This rearrangement joins TRBV20-1 to TRBJ2-3; 7 nucleotides match TRBD2. Germline V gives CDR1 DFQATT, CDR2 SNEGSKA (reference sequence). The V gene end was trimmed by 6 bases and the J gene end by 4 bases; junction bases not matched to a gene: 10. CDR3 length equals 14 residues. The CDR3 loop is CSAGAGWYADTQYF. The CDR3 region has the DNA TGCAGTGCCGGAGCGGGGTGGTACGCAGATACGCAGTATTTT.

This rearrangement joins TRBV3-1 to TRBJ1-2; TRBD1 matches at 8 bases. The V gene end was trimmed by 3 bases and the J gene end by 6 bases; junction bases not matched to a gene: 3. CDR1 is LGHDT, CDR2 YNNKEL, per germline (reference sequence). This CDR3 has 13 amino acids. DNA for the CDR3: TGTGCCAGCAGCCAGGAGACAGGGGATGGCTACACCTTC. Translated: CASSQETGDGYTF.

The chain uses TRBV18 and TRBJ2-2, with D possibly matching TRBD1 (6 bases). Germline CDR1 KGHSH, CDR2 LQKENI. V was shortened by 7 bases and J by 5 bases, with 14 bases between the two germline ends. The CDR3 extends over 14 amino acids. The CDR3, as DNA: TGTGCCAGCTTCGGAACACAGGGAACCGGGGAGCTGTTTTTT. This encodes CASFGTQGTGELFF.

The rearrangement uses TRBV20-1 and TRBJ1-1; a weak D match, TRBD1 (6 bases). The CDR3 length is 13 residues. The germline V gene encodes CDR1 DFQATT and CDR2 SNEGSKA (reference sequence). Trimming removed 0 bases from V and 1 base from J, with 6 bases in between. This CDR3 reads CSAREDRNTEAFF. DNA of the CDR3: TGCAGTGCTAGAGAGGACAGGAACACTGAAGCTTTCTTT.

The chain couples TRBV11-2 to TRBJ2-3; 11 nucleotides line up with TRBD2. Germline V gene lookup returns CDR1 SGHAT and CDR2 FQNNGV. This CDR3 region has 16 residues. The V segment lost 4 bases and the J segment 0 bases; nucleotides outside the gene matches: 3. The CDR3 loop is CASSYSSGGSTDTQYF. CDR3 nucleotide sequence: TGTGCCAGCAGCTACTCTAGCGGGGGGAGCACAGATACGCAGTATTTT.

This clonotype was counted a few times. V usage is TRBV6-1 and J usage is TRBJ2-5; either TRBD1 or TRBD2 may supply D (5 bases each). CDR1 and CDR2 (germline): MNHNS, SASEGT. The CDR3 has 12 amino acids. V dropped 6 bases and J dropped 5 bases, with 10 bases sitting between them. CDR3 in DNA: TGTGCCAGCAGGGACTCAGGGGAGACCCAGTACTTC. Its protein product is CASRDSGETQYF.

V is TRBV5-1 and J is TRBJ2-3, with D uncertain. The CDR3 runs to 12 residues. Trimming shortened V by 7 bases and J by 8 bases, and 14 bases separated the two germline ends. Looked up from germline, CDR1 is SGHRS and CDR2 is YFSETQ. The CDR3 DNA sequence: TGCGCCAGCTATTCCGACGGTGGTACGCAGTATTTT. Encoded protein: CASYSDGGTQYF.

Many counts were recorded for this clonotype. J is TRBJ1-2 and V is TRBV7-8; a weak D match, TRBD1 (6 bases). V was trimmed by 5 bases and J by 4 bases, leaving 14 bases between them. Looked up from germline, CDR1 is SGHVS and CDR2 is FQNEAQ. The CDR3 consists of 14 residues. CDR3 nucleotides: TGTGCCAGCAGCCCTGACAGGATGGGCTATGGCTACACCTTC. Translating gives CASSPDRMGYGYTF.